Reported below is one T cell receptor (beta chain). V lost 5 bases to trimming and J lost 7 bases, with 11 bases between them. This CDR3 contains 12 residues. Germline CDR1 and CDR2: MNHEY and SVGEGT. The data were taken from a study of blood T cell repertoires in COVID-19. Study information: Material from acute and convalescent COVID-19 was sourced from the United States, Italy and Spain. Nucleic acid was either cDNA or gDNA, and it came from T cells, B-cell-depleted T cells, or PBMCs.

Produced via immunoSEQ multiplex PCR; TCRdb's table is partial and in-frame only. The repertoire consists of 50,000 to 65,000 clones, with approximately 85% occurring once and the leading ten covering approximately 15%. The chain uses TRBV6-2 or TRBV6-3 and TRBJ1-1; D possibly corresponds to TRBD1 (5 bases). Sequencing was carried out using peripheral blood. This sequence originates from a human donor in a cohort sampled during active COVID-19. DNA of the CDR3: TGTGCCAGCAGTGACAGCCCGGTTGAAGCTTTCTTT. It is translated as CASSDSPVEAFF.